Reported below is one T cell receptor beta chain. The data originate from a study of T cell changes during pregnancy in multiple sclerosis. J was trimmed by 4 bases and V by 5 bases; bases with no gene match: 3. The CDR3 covers 13 residues. CDR1 and CDR2 from the germline V gene are SGHTA and FQGTGA. TCRdb's table, derived via immunoSEQ multiplex PCR, lists solely in-frame clones and lacks some. The repertoire consists of some 30,000 clones, with about 88% occurring once and the leading ten covering about 6.4%. V usage is TRBV7-3 and J usage is TRBJ1-1; 8 bases agree with TRBD1. The sample in question was CD8+ T cells from peripheral blood mononuclear cells, obtained after pregnancy. The receptor comes from a female donor with multiple sclerosis, enrolled in a pregnancy study. In nucleotides, the CDR3 is TGTGCCAGCAGCGTTACAGGGGGCACTGAAGCTTTCTTT. Amino acids: CASSVTGGTEAFF.